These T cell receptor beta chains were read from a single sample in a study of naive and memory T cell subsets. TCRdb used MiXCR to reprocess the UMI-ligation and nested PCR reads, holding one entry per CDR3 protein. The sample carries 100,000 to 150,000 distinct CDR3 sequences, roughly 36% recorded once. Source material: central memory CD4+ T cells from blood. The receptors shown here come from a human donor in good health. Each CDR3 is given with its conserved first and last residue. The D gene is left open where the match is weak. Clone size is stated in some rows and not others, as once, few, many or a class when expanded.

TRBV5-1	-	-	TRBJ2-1	TGCGCCGGCAGCTCGGGGAACTCCTACAATGAGCAGTTCTTC	CAGSSGNSYNEQFF
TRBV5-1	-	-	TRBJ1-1	TGCGCCAGCACCCCTTCACGAGGTTTCAACACTGAAGCTTTCTTT	CASTPSRGFNTEAFF
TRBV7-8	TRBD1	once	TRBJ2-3	TGTGCCAGCAGCACAGGACAGGGGACAGATACGCAGTATTTT	CASSTGQGTDTQYF
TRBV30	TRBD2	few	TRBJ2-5	TGTGCCTGGGGACTAGCGGGAGTTGGCCAAGAGACCCAGTACTTC	CAWGLAGVGQETQYF
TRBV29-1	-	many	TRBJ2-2	TGCAGCGTTGCTGCGCCCAAATCGACCGGGGAGCTGTTTTTT	CSVAAPKSTGELFF
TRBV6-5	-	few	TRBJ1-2	TGTGCCAGCAGTTACGATTTCCGAGTTTACGACTATGGCTACACCTTC	CASSYDFRVYDYGYTF
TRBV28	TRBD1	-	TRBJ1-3	TGTGCCAGCAGTTCCTGGACAGGAGCCGGAAACACCATATATTTT	CASSSWTGAGNTIYF
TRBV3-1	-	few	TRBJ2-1	TGTGCCAGCAGCCAAGATCCAGGAAGGGCAAATGAGCAGTTCTTC	CASSQDPGRANEQFF
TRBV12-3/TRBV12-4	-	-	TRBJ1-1	TGTGCCAGCAGTTTATGGGATAACACTGAAGCTTTCTTT	CASSLWDNTEAFF
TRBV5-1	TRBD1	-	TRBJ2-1	TGCGCCAGCAGCATCGACAGGGTTTACGAGCAGTTCTTC	CASSIDRVYEQFF
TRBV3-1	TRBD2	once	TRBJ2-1	TGTGCCAGCAGCCCCCGAAGCAGCGGGAGTCCGCAGTTCTTC	CASSPRSSGSPQFF
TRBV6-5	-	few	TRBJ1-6	TGTGCCAGCAGTTCGCATAGCTCCTATAATTCACCCCTCCACTTT	CASSSHSSYNSPLHF
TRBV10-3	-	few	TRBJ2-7	TGTGCCATCAGCTTTGGACAGAACTACGAGCAGTACTTC	CAISFGQNYEQYF
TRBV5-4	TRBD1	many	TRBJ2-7	TGTGCCAGCAGCTCCGACCGGGACAGGGGTCACGAGCAGTACTTC	CASSSDRDRGHEQYF
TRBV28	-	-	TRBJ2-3	TGTGCCAGCAGTTCGGGCCGTAGGCCCACAGATACGCAGTATTTT	CASSSGRRPTDTQYF
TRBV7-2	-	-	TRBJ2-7	TGTGCCAGCAGCTTAGGTCAGGGGTTGGGCTACGAGCAGTACTTC	CASSLGQGLGYEQYF
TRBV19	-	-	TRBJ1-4	TGTGCCAGTAGCCGAAGACAGGTTAATGAAAAACTGTTTTTT	CASSRRQVNEKLFF
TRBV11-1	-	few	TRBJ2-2	TGTGCCGTCGATTACACCGGGGAGCTGTTTTTT	CAVDYTGELFF
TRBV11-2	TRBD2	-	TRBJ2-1	TGTGCCAGCAGCCGGACTAGCGGGAGTGGGAATGAGCAGTTCTTC	CASSRTSGSGNEQFF
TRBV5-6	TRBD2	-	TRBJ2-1	TGTGCCAGCAGCTTTACGGGACTAAATTTCTACAATGAGCAGTTCTTC	CASSFTGLNFYNEQFF
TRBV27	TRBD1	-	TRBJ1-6	TGTGCCAGCAGTTCCTCCGGGACAGGGGGGTTTATTTGGTCCTATAATTCACCCCTCCACTTT	CASSSSGTGGFIWSYNSPLHF
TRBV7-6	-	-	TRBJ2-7	TGTGCCAGCAGCTTAGGTTACGGGCTCGAGCAGTACTTC	CASSLGYGLEQYF
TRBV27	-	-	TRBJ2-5	TGTGCCAGCAGTGCCACAGTGAACGTCGGGACCCAGTACTTC	CASSATVNVGTQYF
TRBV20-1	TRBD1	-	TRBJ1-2	TGCAGTGCTAACCAGGGGGCTCGGGGCTACACCTTC	CSANQGARGYTF
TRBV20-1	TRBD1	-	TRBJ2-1	TGCAGTGCCGAGACAGGGTCGGGGAATGAGCAGTTCTTC	CSAETGSGNEQFF
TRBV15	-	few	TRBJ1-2	TGTGCCACCAGCAGATCGGGCCCGGCGGCTGGCTACACCTTC	CATSRSGPAAGYTF
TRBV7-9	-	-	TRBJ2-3	TGTGCCAGCAGCCGGCTGAGCACAGATACGCAGTATTTT	CASSRLSTDTQYF
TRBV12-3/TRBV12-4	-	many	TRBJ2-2	TGTGCCAGCAGCTTAGCAGGGACCGGGGAGCTGTTTTTT	CASSLAGTGELFF
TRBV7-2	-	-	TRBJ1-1	TGTGCCAGCAGCCCACAGGCGGGAAGTTTTGGCACTGAAGCTTTCTTT	CASSPQAGSFGTEAFF
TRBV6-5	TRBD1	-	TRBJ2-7	TGTGCCAGCAGTTCGGCCGGGACAGCCTACGAGCAGTACTTC	CASSSAGTAYEQYF
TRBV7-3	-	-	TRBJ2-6	TGTGCCAGCAGCTCCAGTAGGGGGTCTGGGGCCAACGTCCTGACTTTC	CASSSSRGSGANVLTF
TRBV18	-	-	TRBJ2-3	TGTGCCAGCTCACCATATGATACGCAGTATTTT	CASSPYDTQYF
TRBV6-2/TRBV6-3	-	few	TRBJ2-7	TGTGCCAGCAGTCCCCTCCAAGGACAATCCTACGAGCAGTACTTC	CASSPLQGQSYEQYF
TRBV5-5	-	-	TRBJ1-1	TGTGCCAGCAGCTTGGAGGGACGGCTGAACACTGAAGCTTTCTTT	CASSLEGRLNTEAFF
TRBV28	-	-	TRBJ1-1	TGTGCCAGCAGTTTATTCAGGGGCTCTGAAGCTTTCTTT	CASSLFRGSEAFF
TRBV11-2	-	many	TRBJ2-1	TGTGCCAGCAGCTTAGGTCAGGGTCCAGCCTACAATGAGCAGTTCTTC	CASSLGQGPAYNEQFF
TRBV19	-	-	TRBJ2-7	TGTGCCAGTAGTATTGGCGCAGAAAACTACGAGCAGTACTTC	CASSIGAENYEQYF